These T cell receptor beta chains were read from a single sample in a study of shared clonotypes between healthy human individuals. TCRdb keeps only in-frame clones here, not all; method: immunoSEQ multiplex PCR. The sample carries around 330,000 clones, approximately 79% recorded once. Sequenced: memory CD4+ T cells sorted from blood. The receptors were sampled from a man between 25 and 39 years old in good health. The CDR3 runs from the conserved cysteine through the conserved F or W. A D gene is named only where the DNA matches it firmly. Clone size is shown for a subset of rows, as once, few, many or a class of expanded clone.

D gene	V gene	J gene	clone size	CDR3 DNA	CDR3 protein
.	TRBV29-1	TRBJ1-4	.	TGCAGCGTTGGGGGGACGGCTGAAAAACTGTTTTTT	CSVGGTAEKLFF
.	TRBV2	TRBJ1-2	.	TGTGCCAGCAGTGAACTCCGGGACCCCGTGTGGGGCTACACCTTC	CASSELRDPVWGYTF
.	TRBV5-5	TRBJ2-2	.	TGTGCCAGCAGCATGGAACGCGGCGGGGAGCTGTTTTTT	CASSMERGGELFF
.	TRBV4-1	TRBJ2-1	.	TGCGCCAGCAGCCTCCCCCACCTAGAGAATGAGCAGTTCTTC	CASSLPHLENEQFF
.	TRBV5-8	TRBJ1-5	.	TGTGCCAGCAGCTTTACAGGCGGCCAGCCCCAGCATTTT	CASSFTGGQPQHF
TRBD2	TRBV4-1	TRBJ2-3	medium-sized	TGCGCCAGCGATCTAGCGGACACAGATACGCAGTATTTT	CASDLADTDTQYF
.	TRBV10-1	TRBJ2-5	.	TGCGCCAGCAGTGAAAACAGGGCGGGCGAGACCCAGTACTTC	CASSENRAGETQYF
.	TRBV7-9	TRBJ1-1	.	TGTGCCAGCAGGGCGCCCCTTCGACAGGACGCACGCACTGAAGCTTTCTTT	CASRAPLRQDARTEAFF
TRBD2	TRBV7-3	TRBJ2-3	.	TGTGCCAGCAGCCAAGGACTAGCGGGAGGGCAAGATACGCAGTATTTT	CASSQGLAGGQDTQYF
TRBD1	TRBV6-1	TRBJ2-1	.	TGTGCCAGCAGCTACGGGACAGTTCGTGAGCAGTTCTTC	CASSYGTVREQFF
TRBD1	TRBV6-1	TRBJ2-4	few	TGTGCCAGCAGTGGTCCTACAGGGGCCGTAGCCAAAAACATTCAGTACTTC	CASSGPTGAVAKNIQYF
TRBD1	TRBV5-1	TRBJ1-2	.	TGCGCCAGCAGCTTGGGGACAGGACCCTATGGCTACACCTTC	CASSLGTGPYGYTF
.	TRBV29-1	TRBJ1-2	.	TGCAGCGCGTCTCCTGGTACAAACCAAGTAAACACAGGAAACACCTTC	CSASPGTNQVNTGNTF
TRBD1	TRBV6-1	TRBJ1-2	.	TGTGCCAGCAGTGAATTTTCCGGGACAGGGAGCTATGGCTACACCTTC	CASSEFSGTGSYGYTF
TRBD1	TRBV10-3	TRBJ2-3	.	TGTGCCATCAGCAAAAGACAGGGGGAAACGCAGTATTTT	CAISKRQGETQYF
TRBD1	TRBV19	TRBJ1-3	few	TGTGCCAGTAGAGCAGGGGGAGATGGAAACACCATATATTTT	CASRAGGDGNTIYF
.	TRBV7-2	TRBJ2-1	.	TGTGCCAGCAGCTTTTCCGGGGTCCCGACCTATGAGCAGTTCTTC	CASSFSGVPTYEQFF
.	TRBV5-8	TRBJ2-5	.	TGTGCCAGCAGCTTGTACGCCCGGGGGACCCAGTACTTC	CASSLYARGTQYF
.	TRBV21-1	TRBJ1-2	once	TGTGCCAGCAGCTTCACCCCCCGGGACAGGGGAGGCAAGAGGGATGGCTACACCTTC	CASSFTPRDRGGKRDGYTF
.	TRBV5-3	TRBJ2-4	.	TGTGCCAGAGGGAGGAGGGCCAAAAACATTCAGTACTTC	CARGRRAKNIQYF
.	TRBV19	TRBJ2-7	.	TGTGCCAGTAGTGCCGGCGCCTCCTACGAGCAGTACTTC	CASSAGASYEQYF
.	TRBV12-5	TRBJ1-1	.	TGTGCTAGTGGTTTGGTACGAAGAAGGGGCGGTGGGGGCGGCACTGAAGCTTTCTTT	CASGLVRRRGGGGGTEAFF
.	TRBV28	TRBJ2-6	few	TGTGCCAGCAGTCCTCCCAAAGGATATCCCAGCTCTGGGGCCAACGTCCTGACTTTC	CASSPPKGYPSSGANVLTF
TRBD2	TRBV14	TRBJ2-7	.	TGTGCCAGCCAGAAGGGACTAGGGGTCCACGAGCAGTACTTC	CASQKGLGVHEQYF
.	TRBV19	TRBJ2-4	.	TGTGCCAGTAGTATAGCCCTACAGGGAGCCAAAAACATTCAGTACTTC	CASSIALQGAKNIQYF
.	TRBV4-3	TRBJ2-2	many	TGCGCCAGCAGCCAAGATCGGGCCGGGGAGCTGTTTTTT	CASSQDRAGELFF
.	TRBV7-9	TRBJ2-3	few	TGTGCCAGCAGCTTAGCTTTAGACAGCTATACGCAGTATTTT	CASSLALDSYTQYF
TRBD1	TRBV6-5	TRBJ2-7	.	TGTGCCAGCAGTTACGGACAGGACCCCTACGAGCAGTACTTC	CASSYGQDPYEQYF
TRBD1	TRBV2	TRBJ1-5	.	TGTGCCAGCAGTGAGGCAGGGGGGTCGGTTAAGCCCCAGCATTTT	CASSEAGGSVKPQHF
.	TRBV30	TRBJ2-1	once	TGTGCCTGGAGGGGGGGACATGGGCTAGCAAATGAGCAGTTCTTC	CAWRGGHGLANEQFF
TRBD1	TRBV6-6	TRBJ2-7	.	TGTGCCAGCAGTTACGCGACAGGGGGCCTCTACGAGCAGTACTTC	CASSYATGGLYEQYF
.	TRBV7-2	TRBJ1-1	.	TGTGCCAGCAGCTTGGGGGCCGGGTACACTGAAGCTTTCTTT	CASSLGAGYTEAFF
.	TRBV6-5	TRBJ2-1	few	TGTGCCAGCAGCAATTACGGAGACAATGAGCAGTTCTTC	CASSNYGDNEQFF
.	TRBV14	TRBJ2-7	.	TGTGCCAGCAGCCATAGGCCACGATCCTACGAGCAGTACTTC	CASSHRPRSYEQYF
.	TRBV28	TRBJ1-2	.	TGTGCCAGCAGTCCTTACGGAGCTAACTATGGCTACACCTTC	CASSPYGANYGYTF
.	TRBV18	TRBJ1-2	few	TGTGCCAGCTCACCAAGGGGGATTGCTGCTAACTATGGCTACACCTTC	CASSPRGIAANYGYTF
.	TRBV6-6	TRBJ2-7	.	TGTGCCAGCACGTACCGGGGGAGCCACGTCTACGAGCAGTACTTC	CASTYRGSHVYEQYF